The clone carrying this T cell receptor (beta chain) showed up many times. Its target is unknown. The sample originates from a study of Graves' ophthalmopathy and Graves' hyperthyroidism. Study-level findings and limits: Ophthalmopathy progression was predicted by the model at less than 71% sensitivity and approximately 73% specificity.

Ophthalmopathy absent within 18 months of follow-up marked hyperthyroidism as stable. The length of the CDR3 is 17 residues. Losses at the gene ends were 3 bases for V and 1 base for J; bases not matched to a gene: 6. Germline values: CDR1 KGHDR, CDR2 SFDVKD. The authors amplified TCR beta CDR3 regions, and they did so from RNA transcripts for repertoire sequencing. The workflow started with a first-round RT-PCR run with HTBI primers and then moved on to a second-round multiplex PCR. MiXCR was run by TCRdb on the multiplex PCR reads, yielding one entry per CDR3 protein. The sample lists roughly 350,000 distinct CDR3 sequences; 15% to 20% were seen once.

Sequencing used peripheral blood. The chain combines TRBV24-1 with TRBJ2-5; TRBD1 aligns across 11 bases. The receptor's source is an adult woman with stable Graves' hyperthyroidism. This chain's CDR3 is CATSDGTGGATQETQYF. In nucleotides, the CDR3 is TGTGCCACCAGTGATGGGACAGGGGGGGCAACCCAAGAGACCCAGTACTTC.